The clone carrying this T cell receptor (beta chain) was seen only a few times. The data originate from a study of blood T cells in healthy people across ages. A second about 7 to 11 cycle PCR used barcoded and J-beta primers. Each CDR3 protein is one row after TCRdb ran MiXCR on the 5' RACE reads. The sample lists roughly 1,700,000 distinct CDR3 sequences, over 25% occurring once. This TCR came from a woman between 25 and 40 years old in good health. Sequenced material: blood.

The CDR3 spells CASSYVSMEAFF. The CDR3 DNA sequence: TGTGCCAGCAGCTATGTCAGTATGGAAGCTTTCTTT. The chain uses TRBV7-2 and TRBJ1-1; D uncertain. Germline V CDR1 and CDR2: SGHTA, FQGNSA. The CDR3 runs to 12 residues. Trimming cost V 4 bases and J 8 bases, with 11 bases left between them.